This T cell receptor (beta chain) appears in the sequencing data of a study of blood T cell repertoires in COVID-19. Study at large: Samples of COVID-19 (acute and convalescent) were obtained from the United States, Italy and Spain. Nucleic acid was either cDNA or gDNA, and it came from T cells, B-cell-depleted T cells, or PBMCs.

Authors' processing steps: Amplified reference gene primers provided the basis for estimating nucleated cell counts. TCRdb keeps only in-frame clones here, not all; method: immunoSEQ multiplex PCR. The DNA was the basis for D and trimming; V, J and clone size are from that table. Of under 250,000 clones listed, 84% are singletons. This CDR3 region has 17 residues. V was pared by 6 bases and J by 10 bases, with 21 bases of the junction left unmatched. CDR1 SEHNR and CDR2 FQNEAQ come from the germline V gene (reference sequence). This rearrangement joins TRBV7-9 to TRBJ2-1, with 7 positions matching TRBD2. The material sequenced was peripheral blood. This receptor was taken from a man aged 45 to 65 with active or convalescent COVID-19. The CDR3 DNA is TGTGCCAGCAGACCACCCCTCAGCGGGGCGACATGGAGGGAGCAGTTCTTC. Translating it yields CASRPPLSGATWREQFF.